The entry that follows covers one TCR beta chain sequence. Antigen: not known. This sample also contains other DNA sequences that code for the same CDR3. The sample comes from a study of metastatic and nonmetastatic thyroid tumors. Study context: For malignant and benign thyroid patients, tumor or nodule tissue and blood were the sources whose repertoires were compared. Notes on the study in general: Malignant thyroid tumors reportedly exceeded benign nodules significantly in TCR beta diversity, with the difference appearing in blood and tumor.

Patients were all untreated before their thyroid surgery. Under the authors' procedure: Researchers built a distant-metastasis classifier for papillary thyroid cancer that drew on CDR3 differences across clinicopathological groups. TCRdb re-processed the PCR reads through MiXCR. These V and J calls are TCRdb output, not the study's own analysis. The profile shows around 4,200 clones, 35% of them singletons. CDR1 is DFQATT and CDR2 is SNEGSKA in the germline V gene (reference sequence). Between the trimmed V and J ends, which lost 6 bases and 2 bases, there was a span of 13 bases. The CDR3 is 13 amino acids.

Source material: adjacent normal tissue. The rearrangement uses TRBV20-1 and TRBJ1-1; no reliable D call. The receptor's source is a male donor with papillary thyroid cancer or a benign thyroid nodule (not recorded which). Some clones in this sample may be carry-over from other donors' samples. The CDR3 protein is CSAQEHLNTEAFF. CDR3 nucleotides: TGCAGTGCACAAGAACACCTTAACACTGAAGCTTTCTTT.